The 23 T cell receptor beta chains given below trace back to one sample, sequenced in a study of T cell responses to AZD1222 COVID-19 vaccine. Profiled with immunoSEQ multiplex PCR; TCRdb holds only in-frame clones, not every one. The table has under 150,000 clones, about 91% seen once. Sequences were derived from peripheral blood, sampled on day 0 of AZD1222 vaccination. The receptors were sampled from an adult in good health.

V gene TRBV5-1 combines with J gene TRBJ2-2; 10 bases agree with TRBD2. The CDR3 contains 18 residues. Losses at the gene ends were 0 bases for V and 4 bases for J; bases not matched to a gene: 9. CDR1 is SGHRS and CDR2 is YFSETQ in the germline V gene. CDR3 nucleotides: TGCGCCAGCAGCTTGGTTCCTAGCGGGAGTTTAGGCACCGGGGAGCTGTTTTTT. Amino acids: CASSLVPSGSLGTGELFF.

This chain links TRBV5-6 with TRBJ1-5; 9 positions agree with TRBD1. The CDR3 has 15 residues. With 5 bases clipped from V and 3 bases from J, the junction kept 6 bases outside the gene matches. Germline CDR1 reads SGHDT; CDR2 reads YYEEEE. The CDR3 here is CASSLNRGLNQPQHF. The CDR3 DNA is TGTGCCAGCAGTTTGAACAGGGGGCTCAATCAGCCCCAGCATTTT. Complete variable domain (other parts from reference TRBV5-6 and TRBJ1-5): DAGVTQSPTHLIKTRGQQVTLRCSPKSGHDTVSWYQQALGQGPQFIFQYYEEEERQRGNFPDRFSGHQFPNYSSELNVNALLLGDSALYLCASSLNRGLNQPQHFGDGTRLSIL.

This chain links TRBV5-4 with TRBJ1-1; 7 bases are a match to TRBD1. Germline loops: CDR1 SGHNT, CDR2 YYREEE (reference sequence). The CDR3 covers 14 residues. The V gene end was trimmed by 4 bases and the J gene end by 1 base; junction bases not matched to a gene: 4. For the CDR3, the DNA is TGTGCCAGCAGCGTCGGGACAGCGAACACTGAAGCTTTCTTT. Residues: CASSVGTANTEAFF.

The chain is built from TRBV6-2 or TRBV6-3 and TRBJ2-1, with TRBD1 identical over 7 bases. Germline CDR1 and CDR2: MNHEY and SVGEGT. J was trimmed by 9 bases and V by 2 bases; bases with no gene match: 4. The CDR3 has 13 amino acids. CDR3 residues: CASSYKGQSEQFF. In DNA, the CDR3 is TGTGCCAGCAGTTACAAGGGACAGAGTGAGCAGTTCTTC.

This chain uses TRBV10-3 with TRBJ1-2, with D perhaps TRBD1 (6 bases). Germline V gene sequence: CDR1 ENHRY, CDR2 SYGVKD. The CDR3 sequence is 12 residues long. V was shortened by 9 bases and J by 8 bases, with 16 bases between the two germline ends. CDR3 loop: CAMGDGGRGYTF. The DNA for the CDR3 is TGTGCCATGGGGGACGGGGGCCGGGGCTACACCTTC.

This chain joins TRBV19 and TRBJ2-3; TRBD2 agrees at 12 bases. Germline V gene lookup returns CDR1 LNHDA and CDR2 SQIVND (reference sequence). V lost 3 bases, J lost 0 bases, and 4 bases stayed unmatched. The CDR3 consists of 17 residues. The CDR3 DNA reads as TGTGCCAGTAGTATCAGACTAGCGGGAGTGAGCACAGATACGCAGTATTTT. It is translated as CASSIRLAGVSTDTQYF.

The V and J genes are TRBV7-3 and TRBJ1-1; D perhaps matches TRBD1 (5 bases). Trimming took 1 base from V and 4 from J, leaving 10 bases between them. This CDR3 comprises 14 residues. Per the germline V gene, CDR1 is SGHTA and CDR2 is FQGTGA. The CDR3 sequence is CASSLMVGPTEAFF. The CDR3 nucleotides are TGTGCCAGCAGCTTAATGGTGGGGCCCACTGAAGCTTTCTTT.

A single count supports this clone. The chain couples TRBV27 to TRBJ2-7; 7 bases map to TRBD1. CDR1 is MNHEY, CDR2 SMNVEV, per germline (reference sequence). The ends lost 8 bases at V and 0 bases at J; junction bases unmatched: 10. The CDR3 has 15 amino acids. The CDR3 DNA sequence: TGTGCCAGCGCCCCCTACCGGGACAGCTCCTACGAGCAGTACTTC. It is translated as CASAPYRDSSYEQYF.

V is TRBV6-6 and J is TRBJ2-1; D is uncertain. Trimming shortened V by 5 bases and J by 6 bases, and 5 bases separated the two germline ends. This CDR3 is 11 amino acids long. Germline V CDR1 and CDR2: MNHNY, SVGAGI (reference sequence). CDR3 nucleotides: TGTGCCAGCAGTCTTTCCAATGAGCAGTTCTTC. This sequence encodes CASSLSNEQFF.

The chain is built from TRBV27 and TRBJ2-3; the D is unclear. The V gene's germline CDR1 is MNHEY and CDR2 SMNVEV (reference sequence). Trimming removed 4 bases at V and 5 bases at J, with 4 bases between. The CDR3 contains 11 residues. This chain's CDR3 is CASSSEDTQYF. CDR3 DNA sequence: TGTGCCAGCAGTTCCGAAGATACGCAGTATTTT.

The V call is TRBV7-9, the J call TRBJ2-6; D not resolved. The germline V and J ends were trimmed by 5 bases and 2 bases, with 4 bases remaining between them. Per the germline V gene, CDR1 is SEHNR and CDR2 is FQNEAQ (reference sequence). CDR3 length: 13 amino acids. CDR3 sequence: CASSQPGANVLTF. The DNA for the CDR3 is TGTGCCAGCAGCCAGCCTGGGGCCAACGTCCTGACTTTC.

V and J are TRBV5-6 and TRBJ1-5, with D hard to call. The germline V and J ends were trimmed by 2 bases and 2 bases, with 5 bases remaining between them. The CDR3 sequence is 13 residues long. The germline V gene encodes CDR1 SGHDT and CDR2 YYEEEE. CDR3: CASSFTGNQPQHF. The DNA for the CDR3 is TGTGCCAGCAGCTTTACAGGCAATCAGCCCCAGCATTTT.

This clone came up once. The chain has TRBV9 and TRBJ2-7, with D possibly matching TRBD1 (5 bases). Trimming cost V 3 bases and J 5 bases, with 9 bases left between them. In germline, CDR1 is SGDLS, CDR2 YYNGEE. The CDR3 has 12 amino acids. In nucleotides, the CDR3 is TGTGCCAGCAGCGCTCAGGGTAACGAGCAGTACTTC. It is translated as CASSAQGNEQYF.

J is TRBJ2-1 and V is TRBV2, with 11 bases that match TRBD2. CDR3 length: 16 amino acids. With V trimmed by 6 bases and J by 4 bases, 8 bases remained unmatched. Per germline, CDR1 SNHLY and CDR2 FYNNEI. The CDR3 is CASRSFGTSGYNEQFF. Written as DNA, the CDR3 is TGTGCCAGCAGGTCCTTCGGGACTAGCGGATACAATGAGCAGTTCTTC.

The chain combines TRBV19 with TRBJ2-1; 8 bases are shared with TRBD2. This CDR3 has 15 residues. The V gene end was trimmed by 3 bases and the J gene end by 8 bases; junction bases not matched to a gene: 9. Germline assignment: CDR1 LNHDA and CDR2 SQIVND (reference sequence). The CDR3 DNA sequence: TGTGCCAGTAGTATTGGAGCGGGAGTCTCCGATGAGCAGTTCTTC. It encodes CASSIGAGVSDEQFF.

This clone showed up just a few times. This chain joins TRBV27 and TRBJ2-6; a possible D gene is TRBD1 (6 bases). This CDR3 has 16 amino acids. CDR1 is MNHEY, CDR2 SMNVEV, per germline (reference sequence). The V gene lost 4 bases and the J gene lost 3 bases, with 13 bases spanning the gap. CDR3 sequence reads: CASSYLRGGGANVLTF. CDR3 sequence (DNA): TGTGCCAGCAGTTATCTCAGGGGCGGTGGGGCCAACGTCCTGACTTTC.

The V gene is TRBV9, the J gene TRBJ2-1; 7 nucleotides line up with TRBD2. With 2 bases clipped from V and 1 base from J, the junction kept 3 bases outside the gene matches. In germline, CDR1 is SGDLS, CDR2 YYNGEE. The CDR3 is made up of 15 amino acids. The CDR3 protein is CASSVGGTSYNEQFF. The CDR3 DNA sequence: TGTGCCAGCAGCGTGGGGGGGACTTCCTACAATGAGCAGTTCTTC.

The chain recombines TRBV6-1 with TRBJ1-2, with TRBD1 matching over 9 bases. Germline V gene data show CDR1 as MNHNS and CDR2 as SASEGT. This CDR3 has 20 amino acids. The J segment lost 0 bases and the V segment lost 1 base, leaving 15 bases of the junction unmatched. The CDR3 nucleotides are TGTGCCAGCAGTGAAGTAGGTGGGACAGGGTTCTGGGACACTAACTATGGCTACACCTTC. Protein sequence: CASSEVGGTGFWDTNYGYTF.

V usage is TRBV6-5 and J usage is TRBJ2-7; 7 positions agree with TRBD1. The V segment lost 5 bases and the J segment 6 bases; nucleotides outside the gene matches: 10. The CDR3 runs 14 residues. Germline-derived CDR1 and CDR2 are MNHEY and SVGAGI. CDR3 DNA sequence: TGTGCCAGCAGTATCTCCCCGGGACAGCGCGAGCAGTACTTC. Its translation is CASSISPGQREQYF.

The chain carries TRBV23-1 and TRBJ1-3, with D hard to call. TRBV23-1 is flagged as an ORF with uncertain function. V dropped 9 bases and J dropped 0 bases, with 9 bases sitting between them. The CDR3 has 13 amino acids. The CDR3 region is CASDGDSGNTIYF. DNA for the CDR3: TGCGCCAGTGACGGCGACTCTGGAAACACCATATATTTT.

The chain is built from TRBV11-3 and TRBJ2-1, with 11 bases matching TRBD2. J lost 6 bases, V lost 5 bases, and 6 bases had no gene match. The germline CDR1 and CDR2 sequences are SGHNT and YENEEA. CDR3 length: 15 amino acids. In DNA, the CDR3 is TGTGCCAGCAGCCCGCAGCTAGCGGGAGGCAATGAGCAGTTCTTC. Translated, it gives CASSPQLAGGNEQFF.

The V gene is TRBV5-5, the J gene TRBJ1-2; tentatively, D is TRBD1 (6 bases). Between the trimmed V and J ends, which lost 0 bases and 3 bases, there was a span of 15 bases. In germline, CDR1 is SGHKS, CDR2 YYEKEE (reference sequence). The CDR3 contains 16 residues. Here the CDR3 reads CASSLAPRGRDYGYTF. The CDR3 DNA reads TGTGCCAGCAGCTTGGCCCCTCGGGGGCGCGACTATGGCTACACCTTC. The whole variable domain, remainder taken from reference TRBV5-5 and TRBJ1-2, is DAGVTQSPTHLIKTRGQQVTLRCSPISGHKSVSWYQQVLGQGPQFIFQYYEKEERGRGNFPDRFSARQFPNYSSELNVNALLLGDSALYLCASSLAPRGRDYGYTFGSGTRLTVV.

This chain joins TRBV29-1 and TRBJ1-1; D uncertain. From germline, CDR1 is SQVTM and CDR2 ANQGSEA. The CDR3 consists of 10 residues. With 2 bases removed from V and 11 bases from J, the gap between germline ends came to 9 bases. This CDR3 is CSVEPGIAFF. CDR3 sequence (DNA): TGCAGCGTTGAACCGGGGATCGCTTTCTTT.